These 14 T cell receptor beta chains were sequenced from one sample in a study of siplizumab effects on memory and regulatory T cells. TCRdb's copy holds only in-frame clones and misses some; the assay was immunoSEQ multiplex PCR. This sample yields about 50,000 clones, of which over 95% are seen a single time; less than 1.1% belongs to the top ten. The sequenced sample consisted of naive CD8+ T cells sorted from blood. These TCRs come from a human donor in good health.

The chain couples TRBV9 to TRBJ1-2; TRBD1 is a possible D gene (5 bases). Germline V lookup: CDR1 SGDLS, CDR2 YYNGEE. The CDR3 runs to 12 residues. V was pared by 7 bases and J by 4 bases, with 11 bases between. The CDR3 nucleotides are TGTGCCAGCTCCGGGGGGAGCTATGGCTACACCTTC. The encoded protein is CASSGGSYGYTF.

V gene TRBV9 combines with J gene TRBJ2-1; D is perhaps TRBD2 (6 bases). The V gene's germline CDR1 is SGDLS and CDR2 YYNGEE. There are 15 residues in the CDR3. V shed 0 bases and J shed 4 bases, with 11 bases lying between them. The CDR3, as DNA: TGTGCCAGCAGCGTAGTGGCGGGACCGTACAATGAGCAGTTCTTC. This encodes CASSVVAGPYNEQFF.

The rearrangement joins TRBV7-6 to TRBJ2-3; 10 bases are shared with TRBD1. The V gene's germline CDR1 is SGHVS and CDR2 FNYEAQ. V trimming: 5 bases; J trimming: 4 bases; junction bases outside the gene matches: 3. CDR3 length: 14 amino acids. The CDR3 protein is CASSQGQGADTQYF. Written as DNA, the CDR3 is TGTGCCAGCAGCCAAGGACAGGGGGCAGATACGCAGTATTTT.

The genes are TRBV5-6 and TRBJ2-7; D is unresolved. CDR3 size: 13 residues. Germline loops: CDR1 SGHDT, CDR2 YYEEEE. V shed 6 bases and J shed 0 bases, with 10 bases lying between them. CDR3 sequence reads: CASNPVDSYEQYF. The CDR3 coding sequence is TGTGCCAGCAACCCAGTAGACTCCTACGAGCAGTACTTC. The full variable domain, its missing parts supplied by reference TRBV5-6 and TRBJ2-7, is DAGVTQSPTHLIKTRGQQVTLRCSPKSGHDTVSWYQQALGQGPQFIFQYYEEEERQRGNFPDRFSGHQFPNYSSELNVNALLLGDSALYLCASNPVDSYEQYFGPGTRLTVT.

CDR3 residues: CASTGTEQFF. The CDR3 DNA follows: TGTGCCAGCACCGGCACTGAGCAGTTCTTC. The rearrangement uses TRBV2 and TRBJ2-1, with no clear D. The CDR3 runs to 10 residues. Looked up from germline, CDR1 is SNHLY and CDR2 is FYNNEI. The V gene lost 7 bases and the J gene lost 9 bases, with 7 bases spanning the gap.

The chain carries TRBV9 and TRBJ2-3; D uncertain. This CDR3 comprises 11 residues. In germline, CDR1 is SGDLS, CDR2 YYNGEE. The V end lost 2 bases, the J end lost 7 bases, and 5 bases lay between the germline ends. The CDR3 DNA sequence: TGTGCCAGCAGCGTGAGGAATACGCAGTATTTT. Residues: CASSVRNTQYF.

J is TRBJ1-2 and V is TRBV19; 9 nucleotides agree with TRBD1. Germline loops: CDR1 LNHDA, CDR2 SQIVND (reference sequence). This CDR3 is 15 amino acids long. Losses at the gene ends were 6 bases for V and 1 base for J; bases not matched to a gene: 6. The DNA for the CDR3 is TGTGCCAGTAGCCAGTCGACAGGGGGTAACTATGGCTACACCTTC. It translates to CASSQSTGGNYGYTF.

A note on this clone: Sequence at one end of the junction differs from germline and may be a read error. This chain connects TRBV7-7 to TRBJ2-3; D may be TRBD1 (5 bases). The CDR3 runs 13 residues. The V gene's germline CDR1 is SSHAT and CDR2 FNYEAQ (reference sequence). The CDR3 DNA reads as TGTGCTAGCAGCAGACAGAGCACAGATACGCAGTATTTT. As protein: CASSRQSTDTQYF.

CDR3 protein: CVRSLHNYEQYF. As DNA, the CDR3 is TGTGTCAGAAGCTTGCACAACTACGAGCAGTACTTC. The rearrangement joins TRBV7-5 to TRBJ2-7; the DNA was not used to check the table's D call, TRBD1. TRBV7-5 is shown as a pseudogene. This CDR3 has 12 amino acids.

The chain is built from TRBV5-4 and TRBJ2-2; unclear D gene. There are 15 residues in the CDR3. Germline loops: CDR1 SGHNT, CDR2 YYREEE (reference sequence). With 0 bases removed from V and 2 bases from J, the gap between germline ends came to 8 bases. CDR3 DNA sequence: TGTGCCAGCAGCTTGGACTACCTAAACACCGGGGAGCTGTTTTTT. Its protein product is CASSLDYLNTGELFF.

The chain links TRBV11-1 to TRBJ2-7; D is undetermined. The V and J ends lost 3 bases and 0 bases respectively, with 6 bases between them. Germline V CDR1 and CDR2: SGHAT, FQDESV (reference sequence). The length of the CDR3 is 13 residues. The CDR3 nucleotides read TGTGCCAGCAGCTTCCAGGCCTCCTACGAGCAGTACTTC. Protein: CASSFQASYEQYF.

The genes are TRBV6-5 and TRBJ2-5; TRBD2 agrees at 11 bases. The CDR3 covers 14 residues. J lost 2 bases, V lost 6 bases, and 2 bases had no gene match. Looked up from germline, CDR1 is MNHEY and CDR2 is SVGAGI. The CDR3 spells CASSLAGGQETQYF. The CDR3, as DNA: TGTGCCAGCAGCCTAGCGGGAGGACAAGAGACCCAGTACTTC.

The V gene is TRBV4-2, the J gene TRBJ2-7, with no clear D. Germline V gives CDR1 LGHNA, CDR2 YNFKEQ. V lost 0 bases and J lost 0, with 12 bases in between. CDR3 length: 16 amino acids. This CDR3 is CASSQDTHGSSYEQYF. DNA of the CDR3: TGTGCCAGCAGCCAAGATACCCACGGAAGCTCCTACGAGCAGTACTTC.

The chain recombines TRBV6-6 with TRBJ2-7, with a weak D call TRBD1 (5 bases). Per germline, CDR1 MNHNY and CDR2 SVGAGI (reference sequence). This CDR3 is 13 amino acids long. V dropped 0 bases and J dropped 2 bases, with 5 bases sitting between them. CDR3 protein: CASSYSGAYEQYF. The CDR3 DNA is TGTGCCAGCAGTTACTCAGGGGCCTACGAGCAGTACTTC.